Shown below are 6 T cell receptor beta chains from a single sample sequenced in a study of T cell repertoires in cytomegalovirus infection. The antigens of these receptors remain unknown. One entry per CDR3 protein results from TCRdb running MiXCR on the reads. The sample gives about 740,000 distinct CDR3 sequences, around 31% of which show up once; roughly 18% is in the top ten. The source was cultured PBMCs, collected from culture after CMV antigen stimulation. These receptors came from a human donor in good health (CMV status not recorded). Some clones in this sample may be carry-over from other donors' samples.

This clonotype was seen a handful of times. The chain is built from TRBV28 and TRBJ2-7, with no clear D. This CDR3 region has 13 residues. V was trimmed by 3 bases and J by 3 bases, leaving 9 bases between them. The germline gives CDR1 MDHEN, CDR2 SYDVKM. The CDR3 here is CASSFGHIYEQYF. CDR3 nucleotides: TGTGCCAGCAGTTTCGGGCATATCTACGAGCAGTACTTC.

This clonotype occurred a few times. The V call is TRBV20-1, the J call TRBJ2-5; the D is unclear. The CDR3 length is 12 residues. The germline V gene encodes CDR1 DFQATT and CDR2 SNEGSKA (reference sequence). The V end lost 6 bases, the J end lost 1 base, and 9 bases lay between the germline ends. CDR3 amino acids: CSAPIGQETQYF. The CDR3, as DNA: TGCAGTGCCCCAATAGGCCAAGAGACCCAGTACTTC.

The chain has TRBV5-4 and TRBJ2-7, with D possibly called TRBD1 or TRBD2 (5 bases each). The CDR3 extends over 12 amino acids. The V and J ends lost 0 bases and 12 bases respectively, with 13 bases between them. Looked up from germline, CDR1 is SGHNT and CDR2 is YYREEE (reference sequence). The CDR3 bases are TGTGCCAGCAGCTTGGGGGGGACCTCTTTGTACTTC. Translated: CASSLGGTSLYF.

This clonotype was observed a handful of times. The rearrangement uses TRBV20-1 and TRBJ1-5; D perhaps matches TRBD1 (5 bases). Germline V gives CDR1 DFQATT, CDR2 SNEGSKA (reference sequence). The CDR3 is 16 amino acids. Between the trimmed V and J ends, which lost 0 bases and 1 base, there was a span of 13 bases. CDR3 loop: CSARDLGGWSNQPQHF. The CDR3 coding sequence is TGCAGTGCTAGAGATCTGGGGGGATGGAGCAATCAGCCCCAGCATTTT.

This clonotype was detected a few times. The chain has TRBV11-2 and TRBJ2-7, with 7 bases matching TRBD2. Germline CDR1 is SGHAT and CDR2 is FQNNGV. Trimming cost V 0 bases and J 5 bases; bases outside gene matches: 4. This CDR3 comprises 14 residues. The CDR3 DNA is TGTGCCAGCAGCTTAGAGCGGGAGTATGACGAGCAGTACTTC. Translation: CASSLEREYDEQYF.

This chain connects TRBV2 to TRBJ2-5, with D unresolved. This CDR3 has 18 residues. Trimming took 2 bases from V and 4 from J, leaving 23 bases between them. Germline-derived CDR1 and CDR2 are SNHLY and FYNNEI. Here the CDR3 reads CASSEIISPPYLVETQYF. The CDR3 bases are TGTGCCAGCAGTGAAATCATCTCCCCACCCTACCTGGTAGAGACCCAGTACTTC.